The 9 T cell receptor beta chains below all came from one sample that was sequenced in a study of cytomegalovirus exposure and HLA in healthy donors. Primers included in the PCR were 60 Vbeta and 13 Jbeta primers. Assay used: immunoSEQ multiplex PCR; TCRdb lists only in-frame clones, some missing. The sample has some 98,000 clones, over 70% seen once. The specimen was PBMCs. Receptors originate from a young man in good health and CMV-seropositive.

This clone appeared once. V is TRBV2 and J is TRBJ1-5; D may be TRBD1 (6 bases). Germline V CDR1 and CDR2: SNHLY, FYNNEI. The CDR3 runs to 16 residues. Trimming shortened V by 3 bases and J by 3 bases, and 15 bases separated the two germline ends. The chain's CDR3 is CASSDSDRSSNQPQHF. The CDR3 coding sequence is TGTGCCAGCAGTGACAGCGACAGGTCCTCCAATCAGCCCCAGCATTTT.

This clone was found once. This chain connects TRBV13 to TRBJ1-3; 7 bases are a match to TRBD1. Per the germline V gene, CDR1 is PRHDT and CDR2 is FYEKMQ (reference sequence). Germline trimming cut 5 bases from V and 2 bases from J; bases unmatched to any gene: 9. This CDR3 is built from 16 residues. The CDR3 coding sequence is TGTGCCAGCAGCGTTACACAGGGGCGCACTGGAAACACCATATATTTT. Translation gives CASSVTQGRTGNTIYF. Full variable domain (missing parts from reference TRBV13 and TRBJ1-3): AAGVIQSPRHLIKEKRETATLKCYPIPRHDTVYWYQQGPGQDPQFLISFYEKMQSDKGSIPDRFSAQQFSDYHSELNMSSLELGDSALYFCASSVTQGRTGNTIYFGEGSWLTVV.

The V gene is TRBV6-1, the J gene TRBJ1-2; possibly TRBD1 for D (5 bases). The CDR3 extends over 17 amino acids. Deletions cut 1 base from V and 0 bases from J, with 15 bases between. Germline CDR1 reads MNHNS; CDR2 reads SASEGT. DNA for the CDR3: TGTGCCAGCAGTGAAGGGGTTGGGGCGATAGCTAACTATGGCTACACCTTC. Translating it yields CASSEGVGAIANYGYTF.

The chain joins TRBV30 to TRBJ2-7, with TRBD1 identical over 8 bases. Germline V gene lookup returns CDR1 GTSNPN and CDR2 SVGIG (reference sequence). The CDR3 spans 13 residues. Losses at the gene ends were 6 bases for V and 10 bases for J; bases not matched to a gene: 14. The DNA of the CDR3 is TGTGCCTGCTGGACAGGGAGCGACCTAGTTCAGTACTTC. As protein: CACWTGSDLVQYF.

This sequence joins TRBV27 and TRBJ1-2; D uncertain. V was shortened by 2 bases and J by 3 bases, with 13 bases between the two germline ends. The CDR3 consists of 15 residues. Germline CDR1 MNHEY, CDR2 SMNVEV (reference sequence). The CDR3 DNA is TGTGCCAGCAGTTTAATGGGTTACAGTCACTATGGCTACACCTTC. This encodes CASSLMGYSHYGYTF.

DNA for the CDR3: TGTGCCAGCAGTCGAGGGAGGGTCGGGGGTCACAATGGTGAGCAGTTCTTC. Encoded protein: CASSRGRVGGHNGEQFF. This chain connects TRBV27 to TRBJ2-1; 7 bases agree with TRBD2. The trim removed 5 bases at V and 9 bases at J, leaving 19 bases unmatched. CDR1 is MNHEY and CDR2 is SMNVEV in the germline V gene (reference sequence). This CDR3 is 17 amino acids long.

The rearrangement joins TRBV20-1 to TRBJ1-1; D not certain. The CDR3 contains 11 residues. V lost 6 bases and J 3 bases, leaving 8 bases between the germline ends. The germline CDR1 and CDR2 sequences are DFQATT and SNEGSKA (reference sequence). CDR3 coding DNA: TGCAGTGCCCTCGGGTACACTGAAGCTTTCTTT. As protein: CSALGYTEAFF.

This clone showed up just a few times. CDR3 residues: CASSGQNTGELFF. CDR3 nucleotide sequence: TGTGCCAGCAGCGGACAGAACACCGGGGAGCTGTTTTTT. The rearrangement joins TRBV2 to TRBJ2-2; D possibly corresponds to TRBD1 (5 bases). This CDR3 is built from 13 residues. Trimming pared 6 bases from V and 1 base from J, leaving 6 bases between. CDR1 and CDR2 (germline): SNHLY, FYNNEI.

The gene calls are TRBV19 and TRBJ2-1, with D tentatively TRBD1 (5 bases). V was clipped by 0 bases and J by 5 bases, with 8 bases between them. The CDR3 consists of 14 residues. CDR1 LNHDA and CDR2 SQIVND come from the germline V gene (reference sequence). CDR3 amino acids: CASSIDLGDNEQFF. CDR3 nucleotide sequence: TGTGCCAGTAGTATAGATTTAGGGGACAATGAGCAGTTCTTC.